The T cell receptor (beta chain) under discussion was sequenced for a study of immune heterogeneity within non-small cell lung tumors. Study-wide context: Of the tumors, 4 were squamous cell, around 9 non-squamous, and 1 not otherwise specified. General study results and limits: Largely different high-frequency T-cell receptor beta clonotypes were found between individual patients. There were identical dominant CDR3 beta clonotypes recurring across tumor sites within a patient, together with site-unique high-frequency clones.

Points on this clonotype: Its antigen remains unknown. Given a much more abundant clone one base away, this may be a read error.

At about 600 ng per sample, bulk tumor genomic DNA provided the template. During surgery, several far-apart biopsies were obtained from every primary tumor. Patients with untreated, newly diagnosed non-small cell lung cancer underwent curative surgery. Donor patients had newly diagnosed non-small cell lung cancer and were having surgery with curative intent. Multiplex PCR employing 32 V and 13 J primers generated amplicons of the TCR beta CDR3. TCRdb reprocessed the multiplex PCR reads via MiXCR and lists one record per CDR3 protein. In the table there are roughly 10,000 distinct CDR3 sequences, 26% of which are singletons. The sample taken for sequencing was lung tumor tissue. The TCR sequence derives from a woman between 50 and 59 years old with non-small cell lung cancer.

The DNA of the CDR3 is TGTGCCATCAGCCGGGACACTTATAGTGGAGAGACCCAGTACTTC. As protein: CAISRDTYSGETQYF. This sequence joins TRBV11-1 and TRBJ2-5, with D perhaps TRBD1 (6 bases). Germline CDR1 SGHAT, CDR2 FQDESV (reference sequence). The CDR3 is made up of 15 amino acids.